A single sample gave rise to the 10 T cell receptor beta chains below, sequenced in a study of CD8 T cells in Susac syndrome. An input of about 0.45 to 1 ug of RNA was subjected to reverse transcription using random hexamers. TCRdb ran MiXCR on the immunoSEQ multiplex PCR reads and lists one entry per CDR3 protein. The data hold 250,000 to 300,000 distinct CDR3 sequences, with around 91% observed a single time. The sequenced sample consisted of CD8+ T cells from PBMCs. These receptors were obtained from a human donor with multiple sclerosis.

The V gene is TRBV14, the J gene TRBJ1-2, with D tentatively TRBD1 (6 bases). This CDR3 has 14 residues. V lost 6 bases, J lost 4 bases, and 15 bases lay in between. Germline V CDR1 and CDR2: SGHDN, FVKESK. This CDR3 is CASSHGGLGYGYTF. CDR3 coding DNA: TGTGCCAGCAGTCATGGGGGGCTCGGCTATGGCTACACCTTC.

The V call is TRBV4-1, the J call TRBJ1-1; 7 bases line up with TRBD1. CDR1 MGHRA and CDR2 YSYEKL come from the germline V gene. The J segment lost 2 bases and the V segment lost 4 bases, leaving 10 bases of the junction unmatched. The CDR3 spans 16 residues. The CDR3 protein is CASSPKQGIGNTEAFF. The CDR3 DNA reads TGCGCCAGCAGCCCAAAACAGGGGATTGGTAACACTGAAGCTTTCTTT.

J is TRBJ2-1 and V is TRBV2; maybe TRBD2 (7 bases). V gave up 8 bases and J gave up 0 bases, with 11 bases separating them. CDR1 SNHLY and CDR2 FYNNEI come from the germline V gene. The CDR3 loop spans 14 amino acids. CDR3 in DNA: TGTGCCAGCGGGGGCGGGAGCTCCTACAATGAGCAGTTCTTC. Its translation: CASGGGSSYNEQFF.

This rearrangement joins TRBV5-1 to TRBJ1-6, with 7 bases lining up with TRBD1. The CDR3 is 18 amino acids. V was clipped by 0 bases and J by 5 bases; unmatched bases: 11. The germline gives CDR1 SGHRS, CDR2 YFSETQ. The CDR3 region has the DNA TGCGCCAGCAGCTTGGCATTGGGGGACAGCCTAAATAATTCACCCCTCCACTTT. As protein: CASSLALGDSLNNSPLHF.

The chain recombines TRBV4-3 with TRBJ1-1; possible D gene TRBD1, 6 bases. Trimming left V 1 base short and J 3 bases short, with 12 bases between. The CDR3 runs 15 residues. CDR1 LGHNA and CDR2 YSLEER come from the germline V gene. The CDR3 DNA follows: TGCGCCAGCAGCCAAGGCCTAACAGGGTACACTGAAGCTTTCTTT. Encoded protein: CASSQGLTGYTEAFF.

This rearrangement joins TRBV7-3 to TRBJ2-5, with D tentatively TRBD2 (6 bases). Per the germline V gene, CDR1 is SGHTA and CDR2 is FQGTGA. This CDR3 has 14 amino acids. Trimming removed 3 bases at V and 5 bases at J, with 13 bases between. CDR3 bases: TGTGCCAGCAGCTTTGGGGGGAGTGGTGAGACCCAGTACTTC. It encodes CASSFGGSGETQYF.

This clonotype was counted only a few times. The chain recombines TRBV19 with TRBJ1-1; no clear D. The V gene lost 5 bases and the J gene lost 2 bases, with 9 bases spanning the gap. This CDR3 has 13 residues. Germline V gene sequence: CDR1 LNHDA, CDR2 SQIVND (reference sequence). The CDR3 bases are TGTGCCAGTAGTGCCTCTTCAAACACTGAAGCTTTCTTT. This sequence encodes CASSASSNTEAFF.

This clonotype was seen a few times. The V and J genes are TRBV6-1 and TRBJ2-2; maybe TRBD2 (5 bases). There are 15 residues in the CDR3. Germline values: CDR1 MNHNS, CDR2 SASEGT. V lost 5 bases, J lost 3 bases, and 13 bases lay in between. Here the CDR3 DNA reads TGTGCCAGCAGTTCGGGGAATCGAGACACCGGGGAGCTGTTTTTT. Protein: CASSSGNRDTGELFF.

This chain connects TRBV10-3 to TRBJ2-1; D is unresolved. The germline V gene encodes CDR1 ENHRY and CDR2 SYGVKD. The CDR3 length is 15 residues. The V end lost 4 bases, the J end lost 1 base, and 11 bases lay between the germline ends. The CDR3, as DNA: TGTGCCATCAGTGGTGGCGGAGCATCCTACAATGAGCAGTTCTTC. This translates into CAISGGGASYNEQFF.

V is TRBV20-1 and J is TRBJ2-1, with 10 bases aligning to TRBD2. Germline lookup yields CDR1 DFQATT and CDR2 SNEGSKA (reference sequence). The J segment lost 7 bases and the V segment lost 4 bases, leaving 10 bases of the junction unmatched. The CDR3 contains 15 residues. The CDR3 here is CSAIAGTSAVNEQFF. CDR3 nucleotides: TGCAGTGCTATCGCCGGGACTAGCGCTGTGAATGAGCAGTTCTTC.